This T cell receptor beta chain is from a study of T cells after yellow fever vaccination. Study outcomes and limitations: Among primary-vaccination clones, most reappeared after the booster, at 95% to 96% for CD4 and more than 85% for CD8. Within FACS-sorted repertoires, abundant clonotypes contaminating from the bulk population could be present.

The germline V gene has CDR1 SGHTA and CDR2 FQGTGA. The CDR3 runs 13 residues. Trimming took 2 bases from V and 8 from J, leaving 10 bases between them. UMIs and a universal primer site were added when TCR cDNA was made by 5'RACE template switching. TCRdb reprocessed the 5' RACE reads with MiXCR, giving one entry per CDR3 protein. In the table there are more than 95,000 distinct CDR3 sequences, 7.2% of which are singletons. This clonotype was observed many times. Its antigen is as yet unknown. The receptor's source is a man in his late teens or twenties who received the YFV17D yellow fever vaccine. The input for sequencing was CD4+ T cells sorted from PBMCs, taken about 41 days after the first yellow fever vaccination. The rearrangement links TRBV7-3 to TRBJ1-3, with D uncertain. In nucleotides, the CDR3 is TGTGCCAGCAGCTTAGTAGACGGGGACACCATATATTTT. It codes for CASSLVDGDTIYF.